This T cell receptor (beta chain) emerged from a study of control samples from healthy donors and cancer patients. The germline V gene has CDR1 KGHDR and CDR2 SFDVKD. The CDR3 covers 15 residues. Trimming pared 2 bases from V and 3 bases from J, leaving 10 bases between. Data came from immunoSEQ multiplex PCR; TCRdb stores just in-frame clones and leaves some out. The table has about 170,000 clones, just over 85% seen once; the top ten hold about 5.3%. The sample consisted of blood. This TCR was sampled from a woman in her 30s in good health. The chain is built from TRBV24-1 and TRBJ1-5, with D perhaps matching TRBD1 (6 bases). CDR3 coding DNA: TGTGCCACCAGTGATTCCACAGGGATCAATCAGCCCCAGCATTTT. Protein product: CATSDSTGINQPQHF.